These 20 T cell receptor beta chains were sequenced from one sample in a study of T cell responses to AZD1222 COVID-19 vaccine. The assay was immunoSEQ multiplex PCR, and TCRdb's table has in-frame clones only and misses some. The data hold roughly 110,000 clones, with 80% to 90% observed a single time. This specimen consisted of peripheral blood, obtained on day 0 of AZD1222 vaccination. The source of these receptors is an adult in good health.

The V and J genes are TRBV7-2 and TRBJ1-5; 7 nucleotides match TRBD1. Germline CDR1 and CDR2: SGHTA and FQGNSA. J was trimmed by 4 bases and V by 1 base; bases with no gene match: 7. There are 16 residues in the CDR3. DNA of the CDR3: TGTGCCAGCAGCTTAGTGGGAGGGGGCACGAATCAGCCCCAGCATTTT. This gives the protein CASSLVGGGTNQPQHF.

The J gene is TRBJ2-7, the V gene TRBV18; D gene uncertain. Germline V CDR1 and CDR2: KGHSH, LQKENI. The CDR3 totals 14 residues. Trimming left V 3 bases short and J 0 bases short, with 9 bases between. CDR3 DNA sequence: TGTGCCAGCTCACCCCCACTGGGCTCCTACGAGCAGTACTTC. Its protein is CASSPPLGSYEQYF.

This clone appeared once. The V call is TRBV2, the J call TRBJ1-1; no clear D gene. The V gene lost 7 bases and the J gene lost 3 bases, with 6 bases spanning the gap. The CDR3 is made up of 11 amino acids. Per germline, CDR1 SNHLY and CDR2 FYNNEI. CDR3 in DNA: TGTGCCAGCAAGGAATACACTGAAGCTTTCTTT. It yields the protein CASKEYTEAFF.

CDR3 sequence: CATSDLNGHNEQFF. The CDR3 nucleotides are TGTGCCACCAGTGATTTGAATGGCCACAATGAGCAGTTCTTC. The rearrangement uses TRBV24-1 and TRBJ2-1; D is ambiguous. Trimming left V 0 bases short and J 5 bases short, with 7 bases between. This CDR3 comprises 14 residues. Germline-derived CDR1 and CDR2 are KGHDR and SFDVKD.

The chain recombines TRBV10-3 with TRBJ1-2, with 7 bases identical to TRBD1. CDR3 length: 14 residues. V trimming: 2 bases; J trimming: 7 bases; junction bases outside the gene matches: 7. From germline, CDR1 is ENHRY and CDR2 SYGVKD. DNA for the CDR3: TGTGCCATCAGTGAGAGTGAGGGGGCTACTGGCTACACCTTC. As protein: CAISESEGATGYTF.

Remarks on this clone: The same CDR3 arises from other DNA sequences in this sample as well. The CDR3 region has the DNA TGTGCCTGGGGGGAGGATAGCAATCAGCCCCAGCATTTT. This translates into CAWGEDSNQPQHF. This chain uses TRBV30 with TRBJ1-5; D is ambiguous. CDR1 GTSNPN and CDR2 SVGIG come from the germline V gene (reference sequence). Trimming took off 5 bases at V and 0 bases at J, with 8 bases between the two ends. The CDR3 spans 13 residues.

The V call is TRBV5-6, the J call TRBJ1-2; 9 bases align to TRBD1. V trimming: 2 bases; J trimming: 4 bases; junction bases outside the gene matches: 12. This CDR3 is built from 17 residues. CDR1 SGHDT and CDR2 YYEEEE come from the germline V gene. The CDR3 DNA follows: TGTGCCAGCAGCTTTTACCGGGACAGGGACCCTACCTATGGCTACACCTTC. Its translation is CASSFYRDRDPTYGYTF.

This chain links TRBV2 with TRBJ1-1; D is unresolved. Trimming shortened V by 6 bases and J by 5 bases, and 19 bases separated the two germline ends. The CDR3 loop spans 15 amino acids. CDR1 and CDR2 from the germline V gene are SNHLY and FYNNEI. The CDR3 DNA is TGTGCCAGCAGCCCGGAGCAGAAGGGTGGGACTGAAGCTTTCTTT. It codes for CASSPEQKGGTEAFF.

The CDR3 bases are TGTGCCAGCAGCCTTCAGATGCGGGGCAATCAGCCCCAGCATTTT. Translation: CASSLQMRGNQPQHF. The chain employs TRBV5-6 and TRBJ1-5, with unresolved D. This CDR3 has 15 residues. Trimming removed 4 bases from V and 2 bases from J, with 13 bases in between. Looked up from germline, CDR1 is SGHDT and CDR2 is YYEEEE.

The rearrangement links TRBV6-6 to TRBJ2-1; TRBD2 aligns across 9 bases. CDR1 and CDR2 (germline): MNHNY, SVGAGI (reference sequence). With 4 bases clipped from V and 0 bases from J, the junction kept 1 base outside the gene matches. The CDR3 is made up of 15 amino acids. The CDR3 sequence is CASSSAGGSYNEQFF. CDR3 sequence (DNA): TGTGCCAGCAGTTCAGCGGGAGGCTCCTACAATGAGCAGTTCTTC.

This chain uses TRBV10-3 with TRBJ2-3; 7 nucleotides match TRBD1. From germline, CDR1 is ENHRY and CDR2 SYGVKD. Germline trimming cut 5 bases from V and 6 bases from J; bases unmatched to any gene: 8. The CDR3 consists of 14 residues. CDR3 bases: TGTGCCATCAGTACCACACCACAGGGGGATACGCAGTATTTT. Amino acids: CAISTTPQGDTQYF.

The chain recombines TRBV28 with TRBJ2-7, with 8 nucleotides matching TRBD1. This CDR3 contains 12 residues. J gave up 13 bases and V 5 bases, and 10 bases lay outside the gene matches. Germline V lookup: CDR1 MDHEN, CDR2 SYDVKM. CDR3 DNA sequence: TGTGCCAGCAGTACTCAGGGGGCGCTTATATACTTC. The encoded protein is CASSTQGALIYF. Full variable domain (rest looked up from reference TRBV28 and TRBJ2-7): DVKVTQSSRYLVKRTGEKVFLECVQDMDHENMFWYRQDPGLGLRLIYFSYDVKMKEKGDIPEGYSVSREKKERFSLILESASTNQTSMYLCASSTQGALIYFGPGTRLTVT.

The chain joins TRBV19 to TRBJ2-4; TRBD2 matches 9 bases. Unmatched junction bases numbered 4, after V lost 0 bases and J lost 4 bases. The CDR3 length is 16 residues. Per germline, CDR1 LNHDA and CDR2 SQIVND (reference sequence). The CDR3 DNA is TGTGCCAGTAGTATAGACAGCGGGAGGTCTAAAAACATTCAGTACTTC. It codes for CASSIDSGRSKNIQYF.

This chain joins TRBV28 and TRBJ2-5; possible D gene TRBD1, 6 bases. Between the trimmed V and J ends, which lost 2 bases and 5 bases, there was a span of 15 bases. The CDR3 extends over 15 amino acids. Germline V gene lookup returns CDR1 MDHEN and CDR2 SYDVKM. DNA for the CDR3: TGTGCCAGCAGTTTACCCATTGTGGGGGCGGAGACCCAGTACTTC. This translates into CASSLPIVGAETQYF.

This clone was observed a single time. V gene TRBV23-1 combines with J gene TRBJ1-1; 12 bases are shared with TRBD1. TRBV23-1 is an ORF for which the function is uncertain. The junction had 13 bases not matched to a gene; V was cut back by 7 bases and J by 1 base. This CDR3 spans 18 amino acids. The CDR3 protein is CASTPSGTGGVPNTEAFF. CDR3 bases: TGCGCCAGCACCCCGTCTGGGACAGGGGGCGTTCCGAACACTGAAGCTTTCTTT.

The V and J genes are TRBV2 and TRBJ1-1; 7 bases fit TRBD1. The V gene end was trimmed by 6 bases and the J gene end by 5 bases; junction bases not matched to a gene: 6. The CDR3 totals 13 residues. CDR1 and CDR2 (germline): SNHLY, FYNNEI. The DNA for the CDR3 is TGTGCCAGCAGCCAGGGGGTAAAGACTGAAGCTTTCTTT. Amino acid sequence: CASSQGVKTEAFF.

The rearrangement uses TRBV7-2 and TRBJ2-4, with D tentatively TRBD1 or TRBD2 (5 bases each). This CDR3 has 19 residues. V dropped 2 bases and J dropped 0 bases, with 20 bases sitting between them. Germline loops: CDR1 SGHTA, CDR2 FQGNSA. The CDR3 region is CASSLRPSRGALAKNIQYF. The CDR3 nucleotides are TGTGCCAGCAGCTTAAGGCCTTCCCGGGGCGCATTAGCCAAAAACATTCAGTACTTC.

In DNA, the CDR3 is TGTGCCAGCAGCGCCGGTGAATCCACAGATACGCAGTATTTT. It is translated as CASSAGESTDTQYF. The chain employs TRBV5-4 and TRBJ2-3; no clear D. Trimming removed 4 bases from V and 2 bases from J, with 11 bases in between. Germline V gene sequence: CDR1 SGHNT, CDR2 YYREEE (reference sequence). The CDR3 has 14 residues.

The chain uses TRBV28 and TRBJ2-1; 10 bases align to TRBD2. The CDR3 sequence is 16 residues long. Germline V gene sequence: CDR1 MDHEN, CDR2 SYDVKM. The ends lost 1 base at V and 2 bases at J; junction bases unmatched: 2. CDR3: CASSLLLAGTYNEQFF. CDR3 nucleotides: TGTGCCAGCAGTTTATTACTAGCGGGGACCTACAATGAGCAGTTCTTC. The entire variable domain, with the rest obtained from reference TRBV28 and TRBJ2-1, is as follows: DVKVTQSSRYLVKRTGEKVFLECVQDMDHENMFWYRQDPGLGLRLIYFSYDVKMKEKGDIPEGYSVSREKKERFSLILESASTNQTSMYLCASSLLLAGTYNEQFFGPGTRLTVL.

The V and J genes are TRBV5-1 and TRBJ2-7; D is tentatively TRBD1 or TRBD2 (6 bases each). CDR1 is SGHRS and CDR2 is YFSETQ in the germline V gene. V was cut by 4 bases and J by 0 bases, with 14 bases left in between. This CDR3 spans 15 amino acids. The CDR3 coding sequence is TGCGCCAGCAGCAGAAGCGGAGGGGGCTCCTACGAGCAGTACTTC. This translates into CASSRSGGGSYEQYF.